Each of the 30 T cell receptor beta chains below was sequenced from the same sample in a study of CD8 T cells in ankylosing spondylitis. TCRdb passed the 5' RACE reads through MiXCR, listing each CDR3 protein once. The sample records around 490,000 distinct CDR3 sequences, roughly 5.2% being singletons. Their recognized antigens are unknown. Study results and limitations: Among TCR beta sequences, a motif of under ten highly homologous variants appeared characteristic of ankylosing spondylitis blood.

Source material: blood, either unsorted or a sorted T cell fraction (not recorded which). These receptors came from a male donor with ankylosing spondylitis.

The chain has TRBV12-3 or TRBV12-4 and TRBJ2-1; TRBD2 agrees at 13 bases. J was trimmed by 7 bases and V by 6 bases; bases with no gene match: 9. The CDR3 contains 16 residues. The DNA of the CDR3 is TGTGCCAGCAGCCTCCGACTAGCGGGGGGAGGTAATGAGCAGTTCTTC. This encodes CASSLRLAGGGNEQFF.

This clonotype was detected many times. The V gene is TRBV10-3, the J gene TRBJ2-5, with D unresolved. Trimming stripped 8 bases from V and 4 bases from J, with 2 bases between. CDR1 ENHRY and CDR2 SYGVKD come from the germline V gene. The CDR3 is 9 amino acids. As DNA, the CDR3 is TGTGCCATCTCAGAGACCCAGTACTTC. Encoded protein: CAISETQYF.

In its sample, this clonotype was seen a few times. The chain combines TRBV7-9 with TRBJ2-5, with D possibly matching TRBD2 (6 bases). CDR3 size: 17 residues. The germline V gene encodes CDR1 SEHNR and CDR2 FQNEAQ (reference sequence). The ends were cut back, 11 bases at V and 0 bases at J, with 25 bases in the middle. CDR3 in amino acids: CASRKMGTAGYQETQYF. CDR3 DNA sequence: TGTGCCTCTCGCAAAATGGGGACCGCGGGGTACCAAGAGACCCAGTACTTC.

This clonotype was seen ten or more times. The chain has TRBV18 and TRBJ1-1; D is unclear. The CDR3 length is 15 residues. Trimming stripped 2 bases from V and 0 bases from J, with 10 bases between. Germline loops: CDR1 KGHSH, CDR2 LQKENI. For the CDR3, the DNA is TGTGCCAGCTCACCATCTGTGCTCATGAACACTGAAGCTTTCTTT. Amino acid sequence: CASSPSVLMNTEAFF.

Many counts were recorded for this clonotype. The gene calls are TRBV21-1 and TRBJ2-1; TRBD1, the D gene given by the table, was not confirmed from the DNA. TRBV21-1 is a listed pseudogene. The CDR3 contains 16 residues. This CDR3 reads CASSRPGHSSYNEQFF. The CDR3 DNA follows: TGTGCCAGCAGCAGACCGGGACACTCCTCCTACAATGAGCAGTTCTTC.

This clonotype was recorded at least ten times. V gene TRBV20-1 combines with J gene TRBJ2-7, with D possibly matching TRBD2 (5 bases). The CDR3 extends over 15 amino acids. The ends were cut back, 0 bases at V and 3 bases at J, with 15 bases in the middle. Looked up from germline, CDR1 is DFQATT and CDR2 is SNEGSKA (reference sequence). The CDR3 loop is CSARDPGKNSYEQYF. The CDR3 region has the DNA TGCAGTGCTAGAGACCCCGGGAAGAATAGCTACGAGCAGTACTTC.

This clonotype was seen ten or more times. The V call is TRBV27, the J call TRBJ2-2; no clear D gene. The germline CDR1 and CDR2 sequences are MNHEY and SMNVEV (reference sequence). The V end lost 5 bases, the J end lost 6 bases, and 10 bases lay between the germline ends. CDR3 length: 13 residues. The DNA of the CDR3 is TGTGCCAGCAGTCCCCCCGGGTCCGGGGAGCTGTTTTTT. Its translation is CASSPPGSGELFF.

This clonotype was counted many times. The CDR3: CASSLVQANGYTF. In DNA form, the CDR3 reads TGTGCCAGCAGCTTAGTCCAAGCTAATGGCTACACCTTC. The rearrangement uses TRBV7-2 and TRBJ1-2, with unresolved D. Germline V gene data show CDR1 as SGHTA and CDR2 as FQGNSA. Trimming took 1 base from V and 6 from J, leaving 9 bases between them. CDR3 size: 13 residues.

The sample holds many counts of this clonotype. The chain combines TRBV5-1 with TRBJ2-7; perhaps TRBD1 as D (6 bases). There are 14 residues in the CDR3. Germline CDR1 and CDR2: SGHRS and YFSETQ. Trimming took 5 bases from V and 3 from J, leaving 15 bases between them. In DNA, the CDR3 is TGCGCCAGCAGTCACGGGACAACTGTCTACGAGCAGTACTTC. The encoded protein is CASSHGTTVYEQYF.

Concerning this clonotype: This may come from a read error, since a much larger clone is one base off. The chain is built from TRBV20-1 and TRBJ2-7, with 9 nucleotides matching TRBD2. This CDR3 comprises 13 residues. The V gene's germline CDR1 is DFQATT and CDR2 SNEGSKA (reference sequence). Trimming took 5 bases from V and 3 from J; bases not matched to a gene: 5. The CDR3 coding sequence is TGCAGTGCTGGGACTAGCTCTCACTACGAGCAGTACTTC. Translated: CSAGTSSHYEQYF.

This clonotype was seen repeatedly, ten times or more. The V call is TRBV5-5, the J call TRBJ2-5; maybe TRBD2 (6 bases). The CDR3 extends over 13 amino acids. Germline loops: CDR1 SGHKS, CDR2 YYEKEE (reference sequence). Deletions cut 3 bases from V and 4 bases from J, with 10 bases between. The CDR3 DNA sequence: TGTGCCAGCAGCTGGAGGGTCGTAGAGACCCAGTACTTC. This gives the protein CASSWRVVETQYF.

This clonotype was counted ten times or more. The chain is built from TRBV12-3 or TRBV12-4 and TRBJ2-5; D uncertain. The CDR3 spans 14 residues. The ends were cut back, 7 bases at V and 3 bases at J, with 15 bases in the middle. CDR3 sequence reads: CASNSHDMEETQYF. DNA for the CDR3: TGTGCCAGCAACTCACACGACATGGAAGAGACCCAGTACTTC.

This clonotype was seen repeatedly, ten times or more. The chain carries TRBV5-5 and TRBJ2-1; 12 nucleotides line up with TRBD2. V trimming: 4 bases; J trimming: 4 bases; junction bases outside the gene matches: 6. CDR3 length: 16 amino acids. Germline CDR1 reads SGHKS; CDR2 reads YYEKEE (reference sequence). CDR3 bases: TGTGCCAGCAGCACGATGACTAGCGGGGGATACAATGAGCAGTTCTTC. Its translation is CASSTMTSGGYNEQFF.

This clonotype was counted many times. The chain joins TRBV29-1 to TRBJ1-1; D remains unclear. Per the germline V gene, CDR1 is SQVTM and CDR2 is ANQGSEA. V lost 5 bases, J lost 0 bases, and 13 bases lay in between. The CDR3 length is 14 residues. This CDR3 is CSVSRDSMNTEAFF. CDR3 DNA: TGCAGCGTTTCGCGTGACTCCATGAACACTGAAGCTTTCTTT.

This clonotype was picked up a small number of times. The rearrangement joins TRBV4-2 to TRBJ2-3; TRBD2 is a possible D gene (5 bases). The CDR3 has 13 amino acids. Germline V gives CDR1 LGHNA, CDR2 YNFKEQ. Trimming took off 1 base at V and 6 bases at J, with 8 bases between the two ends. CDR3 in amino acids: CASSQGTGDTQYF. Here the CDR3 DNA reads TGTGCCAGCAGCCAAGGGACTGGGGATACGCAGTATTTT.

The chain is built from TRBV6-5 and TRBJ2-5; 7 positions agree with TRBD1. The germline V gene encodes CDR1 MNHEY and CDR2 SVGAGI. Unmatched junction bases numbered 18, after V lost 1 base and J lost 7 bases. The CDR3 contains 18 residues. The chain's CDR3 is CASSYLAYLQGLPGTQYF. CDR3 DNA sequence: TGTGCCAGCAGTTACTTAGCTTATTTACAGGGGCTCCCTGGGACCCAGTACTTC.

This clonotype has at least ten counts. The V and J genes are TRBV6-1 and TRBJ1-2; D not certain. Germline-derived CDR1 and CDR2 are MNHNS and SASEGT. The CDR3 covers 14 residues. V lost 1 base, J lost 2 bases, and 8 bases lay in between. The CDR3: CASSEGHRNYGYTF. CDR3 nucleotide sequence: TGTGCCAGCAGTGAAGGTCACAGAAACTATGGCTACACCTTC.

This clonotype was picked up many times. The DNA for the CDR3 is TGTGCCAGCAGCCCTGACAGGGGGCATCAGCCCCAGCATTTT. Its translation: CASSPDRGHQPQHF. This chain links TRBV27 with TRBJ1-5; 10 positions agree with TRBD1. The germline V gene encodes CDR1 MNHEY and CDR2 SMNVEV (reference sequence). J lost 5 bases, V lost 6 bases, and 4 bases had no gene match. The CDR3 length is 14 residues.

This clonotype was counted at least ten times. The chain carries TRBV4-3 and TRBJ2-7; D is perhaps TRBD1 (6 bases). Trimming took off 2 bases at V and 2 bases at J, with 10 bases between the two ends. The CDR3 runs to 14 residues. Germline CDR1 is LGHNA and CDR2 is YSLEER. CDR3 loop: CASSQKTGPYEQYF. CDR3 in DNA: TGCGCCAGCAGCCAAAAAACAGGGCCCTACGAGCAGTACTTC.

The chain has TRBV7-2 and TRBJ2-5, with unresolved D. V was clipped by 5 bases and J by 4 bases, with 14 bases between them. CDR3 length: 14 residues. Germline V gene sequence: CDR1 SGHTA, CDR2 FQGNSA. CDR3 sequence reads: CASSRNGPPETQYF. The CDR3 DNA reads TGTGCCAGCAGCCGGAACGGCCCCCCAGAGACCCAGTACTTC.

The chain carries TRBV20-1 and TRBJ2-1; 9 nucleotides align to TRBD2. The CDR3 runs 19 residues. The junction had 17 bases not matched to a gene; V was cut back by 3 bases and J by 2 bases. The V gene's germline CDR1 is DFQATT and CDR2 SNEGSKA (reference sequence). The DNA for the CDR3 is TGCAGTGCTAGGGGGGATCTGGGGCGGGAGGGCCGGCCCTACAATGAGCAGTTCTTC. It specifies CSARGDLGREGRPYNEQFF.

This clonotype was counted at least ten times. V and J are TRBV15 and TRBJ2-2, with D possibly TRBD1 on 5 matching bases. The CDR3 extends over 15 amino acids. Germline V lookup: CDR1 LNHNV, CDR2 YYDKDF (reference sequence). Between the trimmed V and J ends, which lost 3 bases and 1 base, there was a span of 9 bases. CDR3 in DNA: TGTGCCACCAGCAGCAGGGTTTTGAACACCGGGGAGCTGTTTTTT. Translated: CATSSRVLNTGELFF.

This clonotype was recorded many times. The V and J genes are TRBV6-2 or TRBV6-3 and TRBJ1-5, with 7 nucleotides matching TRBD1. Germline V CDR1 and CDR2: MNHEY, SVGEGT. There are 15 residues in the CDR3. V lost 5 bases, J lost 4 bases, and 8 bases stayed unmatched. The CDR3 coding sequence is TGTGCCAGCAGTATTCGACAGGGTTTGAATCAGCCCCAGCATTTT. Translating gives CASSIRQGLNQPQHF.

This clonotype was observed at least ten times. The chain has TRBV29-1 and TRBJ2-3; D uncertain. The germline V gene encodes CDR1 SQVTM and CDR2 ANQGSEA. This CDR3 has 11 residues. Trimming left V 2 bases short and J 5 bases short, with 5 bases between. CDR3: CSVELGDTQYF. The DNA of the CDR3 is TGCAGCGTTGAATTGGGAGATACGCAGTATTTT.

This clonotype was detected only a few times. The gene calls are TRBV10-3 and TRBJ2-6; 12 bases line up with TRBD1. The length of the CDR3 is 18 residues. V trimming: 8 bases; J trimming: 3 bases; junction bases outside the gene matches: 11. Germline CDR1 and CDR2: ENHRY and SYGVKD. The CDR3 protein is CAIGGQGALSGGANVLTF. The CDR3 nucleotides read TGTGCCATCGGGGGACAGGGGGCTTTATCTGGTGGGGCCAACGTCCTGACTTTC.

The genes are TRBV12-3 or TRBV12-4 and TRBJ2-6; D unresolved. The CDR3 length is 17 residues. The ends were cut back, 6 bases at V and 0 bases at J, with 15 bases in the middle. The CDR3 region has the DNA TGTGCCAGCAGCTTCTCCCAGGAGCTCTCTGGGGCCAACGTCCTGACTTTC. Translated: CASSFSQELSGANVLTF.

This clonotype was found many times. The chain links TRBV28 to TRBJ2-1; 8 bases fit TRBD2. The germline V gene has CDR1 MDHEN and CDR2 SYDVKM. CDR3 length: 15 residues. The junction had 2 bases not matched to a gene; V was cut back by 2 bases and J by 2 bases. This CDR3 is CASSLPGRAYNEQFF. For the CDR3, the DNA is TGTGCCAGCAGTTTACCCGGGAGGGCCTACAATGAGCAGTTCTTC.

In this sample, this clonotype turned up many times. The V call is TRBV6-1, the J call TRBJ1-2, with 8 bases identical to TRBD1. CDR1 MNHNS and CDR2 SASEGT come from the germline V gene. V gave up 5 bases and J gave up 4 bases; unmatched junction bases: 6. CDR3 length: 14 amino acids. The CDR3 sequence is CASSKQGEAYGYTF. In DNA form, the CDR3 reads TGTGCCAGCAGTAAACAGGGGGAGGCCTATGGCTACACCTTC.

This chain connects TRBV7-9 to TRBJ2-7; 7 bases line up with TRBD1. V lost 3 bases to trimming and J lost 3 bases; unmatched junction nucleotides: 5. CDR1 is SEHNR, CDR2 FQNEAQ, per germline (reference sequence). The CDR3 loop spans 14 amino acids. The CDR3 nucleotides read TGTGCCAGCAGCTTCCTAGACAGGGTCTACGAGCAGTACTTC. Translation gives CASSFLDRVYEQYF. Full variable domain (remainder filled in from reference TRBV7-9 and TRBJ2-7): DTGVSQNPRHKITKRGQNVTFRCDPISEHNRLYWYRQTLGQGPEFLTYFQNEAQLEKSRLLSDRFSAERPKGSFSTLEIQRTEQGDSAMYLCASSFLDRVYEQYFGPGTRLTVT.

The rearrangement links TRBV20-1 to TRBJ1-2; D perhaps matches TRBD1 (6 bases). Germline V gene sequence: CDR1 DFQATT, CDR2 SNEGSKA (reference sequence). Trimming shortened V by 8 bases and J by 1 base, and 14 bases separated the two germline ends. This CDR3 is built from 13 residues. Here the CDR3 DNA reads TGCAGTCCACCAGGACAGTTTAACTATGGCTACACCTTC. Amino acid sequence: CSPPGQFNYGYTF.